A single sample gave rise to the 20 T cell receptor beta chains below, sequenced in a study of CD8 T cells in Susac syndrome. Reverse transcription of roughly 0.5 to 1 ug RNA was carried out with random hexamers. Each CDR3 protein gets one entry after TCRdb re-called the immunoSEQ multiplex PCR reads with MiXCR. The repertoire holds tens of thousands of distinct CDR3 sequences, with approximately 93% as singletons. Sample: CD8+ T cells from PBMCs. The source is a human donor with Susac syndrome.

V gene TRBV7-9 combines with J gene TRBJ2-6; D is possibly TRBD2 (5 bases). From germline, CDR1 is SEHNR and CDR2 FQNEAQ (reference sequence). V was pared by 7 bases and J by 4 bases, with 17 bases between. The CDR3 is made up of 16 amino acids. The CDR3 sequence: CASIEFGEAGANVLTF. The DNA of the CDR3 is TGTGCCAGCATCGAATTCGGGGAAGCAGGGGCCAACGTCCTGACTTTC.

The chain employs TRBV19 and TRBJ2-5; D is uncertain. The CDR3 consists of 15 residues. Per the germline V gene, CDR1 is LNHDA and CDR2 is SQIVND (reference sequence). The V and J ends lost 4 bases and 5 bases respectively, with 17 bases between them. The CDR3 is CASSTSSYRLETQYF. Here the CDR3 DNA reads TGTGCCAGTAGTACCAGCAGCTACCGACTGGAGACCCAGTACTTC.

This rearrangement joins TRBV29-1 to TRBJ1-2, with no clear D. This CDR3 is 13 amino acids long. V was shortened by 7 bases and J by 4 bases, with 16 bases between the two germline ends. The germline V gene has CDR1 SQVTM and CDR2 ANQGSEA. The CDR3 DNA follows: TGCAGCGCCCCCAGCGGCGATACCTATGGCTACACCTTC. Protein: CSAPSGDTYGYTF.

The gene calls are TRBV4-3 and TRBJ2-2; possibly TRBD1 for D (6 bases). Trimming left V 6 bases short and J 1 base short, with 15 bases between. The CDR3 is 16 residues long. From germline, CDR1 is LGHNA and CDR2 YSLEER. The CDR3 region is CASSKGRGMNTGELFF. The CDR3 bases are TGCGCCAGCAGTAAGGGCAGGGGAATGAACACCGGGGAGCTGTTTTTT.

The chain recombines TRBV7-9 with TRBJ1-6, with D perhaps matching TRBD1 (5 bases). Germline V gene lookup returns CDR1 SEHNR and CDR2 FQNEAQ (reference sequence). Trimming took off 5 bases at V and 14 bases at J, with 22 bases between the two ends. The CDR3 is made up of 15 amino acids. The CDR3 sequence is CASSPSQGEYTALHF. The CDR3 DNA follows: TGTGCCAGCAGCCCTAGTCAAGGGGAGTACACGGCCCTCCACTTT.

The V and J genes are TRBV19 and TRBJ2-6, with D unclear. V was shortened by 4 bases and J by 1 base, with 5 bases between the two germline ends. The CDR3 has 14 amino acids. In germline, CDR1 is LNHDA, CDR2 SQIVND (reference sequence). The CDR3: CASSTLSGANVLTF. Written as DNA, the CDR3 is TGTGCCAGTAGTACTCTTTCTGGGGCCAACGTCCTGACTTTC.

The rearrangement uses TRBV5-1 and TRBJ1-2, with D possibly being TRBD1 (5 bases). The CDR3 consists of 12 residues. Deletions cut 4 bases from V and 4 bases from J, with 8 bases between. Germline V gene lookup returns CDR1 SGHRS and CDR2 YFSETQ. Here the CDR3 reads CASSGDSYGYTF. The CDR3 region has the DNA TGCGCCAGCAGCGGTGACAGCTATGGCTACACCTTC.

In DNA, the CDR3 is TGTGCTAGTGGTTTGGGTTCACCCCTCCACTTT. This gives the protein CASGLGSPLHF. V usage is TRBV12-5 and J usage is TRBJ1-6; no firm D call. Germline lookup yields CDR1 LGHNT and CDR2 FRNRAP. The CDR3 runs to 11 residues. The ends were cut back, 1 base at V and 9 bases at J, with 1 base in the middle.

This clonotype has just one count. The chain carries TRBV12-3 or TRBV12-4 and TRBJ2-7; the match to TRBD1 covers 9 bases. The CDR3 spans 17 residues. Unmatched junction bases numbered 18, after V lost 7 bases and J lost 5 bases. CDR3 sequence (DNA): TGTGCCAGCATTGCTAAAAGGGACAGGGCCCTTGGTAACGAGCAGTACTTC. Translating it yields CASIAKRDRALGNEQYF.

This chain connects TRBV6-2 or TRBV6-3 to TRBJ1-5, with D perhaps TRBD1 (5 bases). Germline loops: CDR1 MNHEY, CDR2 SVGEGT. The CDR3 consists of 15 residues. Trimming took 7 bases from V and 6 from J, leaving 19 bases between them. CDR3 protein: CASNGGESTLQPQHF. The CDR3 region has the DNA TGTGCCAGCAATGGAGGGGAATCCACTCTTCAGCCCCAGCATTTT.

The V and J genes are TRBV20-1 and TRBJ1-2; 7 bases fit TRBD1. The germline gives CDR1 DFQATT, CDR2 SNEGSKA (reference sequence). V shed 0 bases and J 4 bases; nucleotides not matched to a gene: 5. The CDR3 sequence is 14 residues long. Written as DNA, the CDR3 is TGCAGTGCTAGAGAAGAGGGGGCTGGCTATGGCTACACCTTC. Translating gives CSAREEGAGYGYTF.

The chain carries TRBV24-1 and TRBJ1-2; D is undetermined. V was pared by 0 bases and J by 3 bases, with 4 bases between. CDR1 is KGHDR and CDR2 is SFDVKD in the germline V gene. The CDR3 length is 13 residues. The CDR3 nucleotides read TGTGCCACCAGTGATTTGGCGGACTATGGCTACACCTTC. It codes for CATSDLADYGYTF.

The chain uses TRBV2 and TRBJ2-7; TRBD1 matches 7 bases. CDR1 SNHLY and CDR2 FYNNEI come from the germline V gene. The CDR3 loop spans 12 amino acids. With 6 bases clipped from V and 3 bases from J, the junction kept 2 bases outside the gene matches. The CDR3 region is CASRGQSYEQYF. The CDR3 DNA reads as TGTGCCAGCAGGGGACAGAGCTACGAGCAGTACTTC.

The chain recombines TRBV6-1 with TRBJ2-5; 9 nucleotides line up with TRBD1. Trimming removed 8 bases from V and 5 bases from J; junction bases left unmatched: 12. Germline V gives CDR1 MNHNS, CDR2 SASEGT. CDR3 length: 15 amino acids. The CDR3 DNA sequence: TGTGCCAGCGGTCCCGGGACAGGGCCGGGGGAGACCCAGTACTTC. It codes for CASGPGTGPGETQYF.

The CDR3 DNA follows: TGTGCCAGCAACCCCTCTGAAGGGCCAGATACGCAGTATTTT. This gives the protein CASNPSEGPDTQYF. This chain joins TRBV7-9 and TRBJ2-3, with unresolved D. V was pared by 7 bases and J by 4 bases, with 15 bases between. This CDR3 has 14 residues. The germline gives CDR1 SEHNR, CDR2 FQNEAQ (reference sequence).

The genes are TRBV5-1 and TRBJ2-1, with D possibly TRBD2 on 5 matching bases. This CDR3 contains 17 residues. With 1 base removed from V and 0 bases from J, the gap between germline ends came to 14 bases. The germline gives CDR1 SGHRS, CDR2 YFSETQ. CDR3 in amino acids: CASSLHRGRSSYNEQFF. CDR3 sequence (DNA): TGCGCCAGCAGCTTGCATCGGGGTAGGAGCTCCTACAATGAGCAGTTCTTC.

V usage is TRBV11-2 and J usage is TRBJ2-2; tentative D call: TRBD2 (5 bases). Trimming pared 4 bases from V and 3 bases from J, leaving 18 bases between. Looked up from germline, CDR1 is SGHAT and CDR2 is FQNNGV. CDR3 length: 17 amino acids. This chain's CDR3 is CASSWRVRQRDTGELFF. CDR3 DNA: TGTGCCAGCAGCTGGAGAGTTCGGCAGAGGGACACCGGGGAGCTGTTTTTT. Full variable domain (missing parts from reference TRBV11-2 and TRBJ2-2): EAGVAQSPRYKIIEKRQSVAFWCNPISGHATLYWYQQILGQGPKLLIQFQNNGVVDDSQLPKDRFSAERLKGVDSTLKIQPAKLEDSAVYLCASSWRVRQRDTGELFFGEGSRLTVL.

This chain connects TRBV14 to TRBJ1-2; D is undetermined. The V gene lost 5 bases and the J gene lost 5 bases, with 12 bases spanning the gap. The CDR3 contains 13 residues. The germline gives CDR1 SGHDN, CDR2 FVKESK. The CDR3 nucleotides read TGTGCCAGCAGCTCCCGAAATGGGTATGGCTACACCTTC. Translation gives CASSSRNGYGYTF. Filled out from reference TRBV14 and TRBJ1-2, the complete variable domain reads EAGVTQFPSHSVIEKGQTVTLRCDPISGHDNLYWYRRVMGKEIKFLLHFVKESKQDESGMPNNRFLAERTGGTYSTLKVQPAELEDSGVYFCASSSRNGYGYTFGSGTRLTVV.

The chain recombines TRBV14 with TRBJ2-3; D call uncertain. CDR1 and CDR2 from the germline V gene are SGHDN and FVKESK. Trimming cost V 6 bases and J 2 bases, with 12 bases left between them. The CDR3 extends over 14 amino acids. Written as DNA, the CDR3 is TGTGCCAGCAGACACAGCACTTTCACAGATACGCAGTATTTT. This sequence encodes CASRHSTFTDTQYF.

This chain links TRBV7-6 with TRBJ2-1; D remains ambiguous. Germline V gene data show CDR1 as SGHVS and CDR2 as FNYEAQ. The CDR3 loop spans 14 amino acids. Trimming took off 1 base at V and 6 bases at J, with 10 bases between the two ends. The CDR3 loop reads CASSLEGSPNEQFF. The DNA of the CDR3 is TGTGCCAGCAGCTTAGAAGGCAGCCCCAATGAGCAGTTCTTC.